Sequencing of this TCR beta chain was carried out in a study of OX40 agonist ivuxolimab in advanced cancers. Overall study context: Each patient was given ivuxolimab into a vein every 2 weeks, at 0.01 to 10 mg/kg. Notes on the study in general: The CD4+ and CD8+ T cells in the blood had expanded clonally by week 6 at 0.1 to 3.0 mg/kg. On average, a greater number of expanded clones characterised CD8+ T cells relative to CD4+.

The table came from immunoSEQ multiplex PCR; TCRdb's copy has only in-frame clones and leaves some out. Here the sample spans about 46,000 clones, 70% to 90% being singletons. The CDR3 is 17 residues long. Germline CDR1 and CDR2: KGHSH and LQKENI. The V end lost 1 base, the J end lost 2 bases, and 15 bases lay between the germline ends. With respect to this clone: Its antigen is unknown.

This rearrangement joins TRBV18 to TRBJ1-5; D not resolved. Sample: CD4+ or CD8+ T cells sorted from blood, taken in a trial of the OX40 agonist ivuxolimab. This receptor was taken from an adult with an advanced solid tumor such as melanoma, head and neck, liver or kidney cancer. The CDR3 DNA reads TGTGCCAGCTCACCACGGTACGACCAGGAGGGCAATCAGCCCCAGCATTTT. Residues: CASSPRYDQEGNQPQHF.